A single TCR beta chain is shown here with its context. This entry belongs to a study of STAT5B mutations in CD4+ large granular lymphocyte leukemia. The assay was immunoSEQ multiplex PCR, and TCRdb's table has in-frame clones only and misses some. Of tens of thousands of clones listed, around four fifths are singletons. Germline CDR1 is SGHTA and CDR2 is FQGNSA. CDR3 length: 15 amino acids. Trimming took off 1 base at V and 4 bases at J, with 13 bases between the two ends. The J gene is TRBJ1-2, the V gene TRBV7-2, with D possibly TRBD1 on 6 matching bases. The sequencing sample was made of CD4+ T cells from blood buffy coats. The TCR originated in a human donor in good health. The chain's CDR3 is CASSLVEGVGYGYTF. The CDR3 coding sequence is TGTGCCAGCAGCTTAGTGGAGGGGGTGGGCTATGGCTACACCTTC.